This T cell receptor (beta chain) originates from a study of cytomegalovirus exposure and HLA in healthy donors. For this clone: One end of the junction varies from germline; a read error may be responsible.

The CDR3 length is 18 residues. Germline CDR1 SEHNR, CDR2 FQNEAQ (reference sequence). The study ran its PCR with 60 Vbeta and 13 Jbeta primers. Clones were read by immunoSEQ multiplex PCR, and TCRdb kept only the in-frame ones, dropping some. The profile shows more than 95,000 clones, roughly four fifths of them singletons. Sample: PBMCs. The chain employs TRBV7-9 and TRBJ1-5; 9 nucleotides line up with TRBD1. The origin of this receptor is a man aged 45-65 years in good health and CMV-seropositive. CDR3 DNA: TGTTCCAGCAGCTTTACCGCGACAGGGGGACGCCATAATCAGCCCCAGCATTTT. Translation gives CSSSFTATGGRHNQPQHF.